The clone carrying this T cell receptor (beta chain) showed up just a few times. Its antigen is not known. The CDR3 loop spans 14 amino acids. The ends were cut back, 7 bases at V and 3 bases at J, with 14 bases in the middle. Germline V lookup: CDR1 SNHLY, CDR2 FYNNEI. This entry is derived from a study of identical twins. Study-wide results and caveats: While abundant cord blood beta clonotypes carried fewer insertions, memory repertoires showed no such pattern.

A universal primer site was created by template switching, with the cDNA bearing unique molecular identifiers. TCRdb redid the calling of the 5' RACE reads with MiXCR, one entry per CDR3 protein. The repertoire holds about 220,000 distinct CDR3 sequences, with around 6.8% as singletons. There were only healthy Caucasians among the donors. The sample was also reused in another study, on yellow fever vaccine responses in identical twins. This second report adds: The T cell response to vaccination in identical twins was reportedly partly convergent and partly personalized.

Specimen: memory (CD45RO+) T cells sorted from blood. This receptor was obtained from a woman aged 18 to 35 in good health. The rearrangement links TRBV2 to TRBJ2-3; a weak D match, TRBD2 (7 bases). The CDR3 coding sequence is TGTGCCAGCACGAGGGGAGGGGGTACAGATACGCAGTATTTT. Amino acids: CASTRGGGTDTQYF.